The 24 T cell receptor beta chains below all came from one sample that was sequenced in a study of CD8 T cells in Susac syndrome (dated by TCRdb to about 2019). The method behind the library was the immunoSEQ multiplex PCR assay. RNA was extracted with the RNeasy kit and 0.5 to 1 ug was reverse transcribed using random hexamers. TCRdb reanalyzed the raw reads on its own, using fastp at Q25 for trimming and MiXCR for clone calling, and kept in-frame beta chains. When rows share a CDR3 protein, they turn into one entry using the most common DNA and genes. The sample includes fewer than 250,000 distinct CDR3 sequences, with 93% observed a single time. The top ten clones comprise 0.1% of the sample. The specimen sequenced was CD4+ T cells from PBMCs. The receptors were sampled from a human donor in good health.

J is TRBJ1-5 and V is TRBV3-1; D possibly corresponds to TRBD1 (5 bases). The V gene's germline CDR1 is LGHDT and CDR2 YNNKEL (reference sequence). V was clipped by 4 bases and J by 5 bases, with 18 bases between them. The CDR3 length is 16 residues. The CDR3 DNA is TGTGCCAGCAGCCCGTGGGGGGGTGTTGATGATCAGCCCCAGCATTTT. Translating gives CASSPWGGVDDQPQHF.

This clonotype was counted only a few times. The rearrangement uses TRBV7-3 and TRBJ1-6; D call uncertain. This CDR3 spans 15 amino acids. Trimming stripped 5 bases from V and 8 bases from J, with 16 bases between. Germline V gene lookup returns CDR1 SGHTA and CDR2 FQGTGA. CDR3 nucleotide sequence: TGTGCCAGCAGCCCCGAAGGACGGCGGGATTCACCCCTCCACTTT. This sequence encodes CASSPEGRRDSPLHF.

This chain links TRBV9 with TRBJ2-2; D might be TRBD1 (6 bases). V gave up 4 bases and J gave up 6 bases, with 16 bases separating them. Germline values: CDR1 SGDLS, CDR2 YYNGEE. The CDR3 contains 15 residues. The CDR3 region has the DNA TGTGCCAGCAGCCCTGGGGGCAGTTGGGCCGGGGAGCTGTTTTTT. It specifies CASSPGGSWAGELFF.

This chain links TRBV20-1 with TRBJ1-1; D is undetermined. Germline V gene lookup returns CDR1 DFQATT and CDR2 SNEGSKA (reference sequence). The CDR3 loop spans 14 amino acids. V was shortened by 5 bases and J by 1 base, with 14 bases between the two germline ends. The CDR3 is CSAPRSGKNTEAFF. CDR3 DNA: TGCAGTGCTCCTCGCTCGGGAAAGAACACTGAAGCTTTCTTT.

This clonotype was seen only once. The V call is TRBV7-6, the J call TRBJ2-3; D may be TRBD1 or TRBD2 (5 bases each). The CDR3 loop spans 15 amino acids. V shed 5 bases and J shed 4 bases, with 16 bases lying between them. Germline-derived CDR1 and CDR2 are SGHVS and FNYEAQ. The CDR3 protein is CASSKRDHPADTQYF. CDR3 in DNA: TGTGCCAGCAGCAAGAGGGACCATCCCGCAGATACGCAGTATTTT.

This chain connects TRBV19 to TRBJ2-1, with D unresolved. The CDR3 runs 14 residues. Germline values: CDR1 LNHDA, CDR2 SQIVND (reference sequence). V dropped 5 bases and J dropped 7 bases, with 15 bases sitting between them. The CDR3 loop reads CASSPGNHLNEQFF. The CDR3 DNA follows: TGTGCCAGTAGTCCAGGCAACCACCTGAATGAGCAGTTCTTC.

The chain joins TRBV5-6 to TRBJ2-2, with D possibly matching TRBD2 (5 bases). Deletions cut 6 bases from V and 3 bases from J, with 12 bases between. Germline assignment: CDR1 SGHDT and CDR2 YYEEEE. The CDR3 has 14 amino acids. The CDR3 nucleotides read TGTGCCAGCACCGGGGATAGTTACACCGGGGAGCTGTTTTTT. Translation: CASTGDSYTGELFF.

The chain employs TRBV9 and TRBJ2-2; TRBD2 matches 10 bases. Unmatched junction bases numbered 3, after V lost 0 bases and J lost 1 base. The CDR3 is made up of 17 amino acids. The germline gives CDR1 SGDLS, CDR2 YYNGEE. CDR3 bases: TGTGCCAGCAGCGTAGGTGCTAGCGGGAGGAACACCGGGGAGCTGTTTTTT. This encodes CASSVGASGRNTGELFF.

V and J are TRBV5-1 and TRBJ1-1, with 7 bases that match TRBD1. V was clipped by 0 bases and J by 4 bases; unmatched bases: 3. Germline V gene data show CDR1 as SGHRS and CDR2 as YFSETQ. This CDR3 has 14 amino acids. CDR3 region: CASSLEGAITEAFF. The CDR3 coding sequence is TGCGCCAGCAGCTTGGAGGGGGCAATCACTGAAGCTTTCTTT.

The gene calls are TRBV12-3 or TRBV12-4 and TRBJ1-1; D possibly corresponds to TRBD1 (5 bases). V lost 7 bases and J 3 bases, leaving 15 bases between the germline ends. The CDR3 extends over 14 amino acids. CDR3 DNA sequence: TGTGCCAGCACCCTTATCGGGGGAGACACTGAAGCTTTCTTT. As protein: CASTLIGGDTEAFF.

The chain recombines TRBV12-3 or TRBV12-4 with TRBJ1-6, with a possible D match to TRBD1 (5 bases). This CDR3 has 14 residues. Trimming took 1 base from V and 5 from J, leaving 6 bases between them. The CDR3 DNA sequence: TGTGCCAGCAGTTTAGGGGGGGATAATTCACCCCTCCACTTT. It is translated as CASSLGGDNSPLHF.

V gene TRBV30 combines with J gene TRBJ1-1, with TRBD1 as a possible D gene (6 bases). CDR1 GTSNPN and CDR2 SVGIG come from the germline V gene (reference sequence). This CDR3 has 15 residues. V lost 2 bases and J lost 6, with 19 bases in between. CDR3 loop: CAWSRWGGARPEAFF. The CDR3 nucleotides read TGTGCCTGGAGTAGGTGGGGGGGCGCGAGACCTGAAGCTTTCTTT.

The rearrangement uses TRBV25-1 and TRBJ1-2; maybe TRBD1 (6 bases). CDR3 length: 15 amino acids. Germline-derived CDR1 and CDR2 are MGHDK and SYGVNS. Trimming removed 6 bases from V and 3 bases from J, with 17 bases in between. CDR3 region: CASSITRTGYYGYTF. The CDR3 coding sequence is TGTGCCAGCAGCATAACCCGTACAGGGTACTATGGCTACACCTTC.

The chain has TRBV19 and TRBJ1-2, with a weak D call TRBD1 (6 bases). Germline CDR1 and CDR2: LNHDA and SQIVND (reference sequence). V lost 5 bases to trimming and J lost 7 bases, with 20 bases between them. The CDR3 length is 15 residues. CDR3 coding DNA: TGTGCCAGTAGTGAACCGGACAGACGGTGGGGTGGCTACACCTTC. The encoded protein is CASSEPDRRWGGYTF.

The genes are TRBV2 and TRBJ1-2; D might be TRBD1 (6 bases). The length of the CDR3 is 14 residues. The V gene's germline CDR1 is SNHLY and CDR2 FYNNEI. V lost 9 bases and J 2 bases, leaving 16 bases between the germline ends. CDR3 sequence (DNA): TGTGCCAGGGGGGGCCCCGATAGCAACTATGGCTACACCTTC. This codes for CARGGPDSNYGYTF.

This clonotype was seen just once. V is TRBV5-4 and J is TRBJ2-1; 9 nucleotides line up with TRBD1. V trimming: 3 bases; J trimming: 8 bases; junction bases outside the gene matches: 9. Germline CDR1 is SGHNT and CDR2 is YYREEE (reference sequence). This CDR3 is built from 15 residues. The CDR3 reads CASSSPGQGLHEQFF. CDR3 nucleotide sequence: TGTGCCAGCAGCTCACCGGGACAGGGTTTACATGAGCAGTTCTTC.

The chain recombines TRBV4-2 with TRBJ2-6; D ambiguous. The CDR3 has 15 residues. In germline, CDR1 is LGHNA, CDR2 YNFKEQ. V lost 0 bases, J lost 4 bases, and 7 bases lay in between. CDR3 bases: TGTGCCAGCAGCCAAGACTCCGGCGGGGCCAACGTCCTGACTTTC. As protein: CASSQDSGGANVLTF.

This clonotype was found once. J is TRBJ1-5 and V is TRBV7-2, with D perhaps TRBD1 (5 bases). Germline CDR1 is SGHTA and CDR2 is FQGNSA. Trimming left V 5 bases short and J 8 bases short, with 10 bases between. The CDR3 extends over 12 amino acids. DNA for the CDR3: TGTGCCAGCAGCCCCGCAGGGAAGCCCCAGCATTTT. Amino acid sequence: CASSPAGKPQHF.

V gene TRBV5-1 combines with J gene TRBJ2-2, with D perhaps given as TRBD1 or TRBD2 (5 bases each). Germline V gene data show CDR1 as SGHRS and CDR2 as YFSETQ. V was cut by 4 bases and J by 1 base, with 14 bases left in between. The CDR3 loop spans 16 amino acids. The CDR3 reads CASSLPGQVNTGELFF. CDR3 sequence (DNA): TGCGCCAGCAGCCTCCCGGGGCAGGTGAACACCGGGGAGCTGTTTTTT.

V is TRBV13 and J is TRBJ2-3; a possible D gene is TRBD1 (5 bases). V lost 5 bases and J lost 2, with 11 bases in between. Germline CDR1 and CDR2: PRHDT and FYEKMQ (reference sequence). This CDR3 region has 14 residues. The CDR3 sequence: CASSPRTLTDTQYF. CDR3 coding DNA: TGTGCCAGCAGCCCCAGGACACTCACAGATACGCAGTATTTT. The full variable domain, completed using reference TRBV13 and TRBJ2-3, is AAGVIQSPRHLIKEKRETATLKCYPIPRHDTVYWYQQGPGQDPQFLISFYEKMQSDKGSIPDRFSAQQFSDYHSELNMSSLELGDSALYFCASSPRTLTDTQYFGPGTRLTVL.

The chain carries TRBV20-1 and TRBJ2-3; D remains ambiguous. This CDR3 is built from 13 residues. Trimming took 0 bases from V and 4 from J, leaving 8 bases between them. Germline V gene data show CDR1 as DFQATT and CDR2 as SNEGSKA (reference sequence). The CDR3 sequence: CSARERTADTQYF. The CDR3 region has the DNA TGCAGTGCTAGAGAGCGGACCGCAGATACGCAGTATTTT.

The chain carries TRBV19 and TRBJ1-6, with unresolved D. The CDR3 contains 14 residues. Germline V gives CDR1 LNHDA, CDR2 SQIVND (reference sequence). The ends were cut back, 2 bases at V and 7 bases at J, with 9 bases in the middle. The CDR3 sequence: CASSIRGDNSPLHF. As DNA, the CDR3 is TGTGCCAGTAGTATAAGAGGTGACAATTCACCCCTCCACTTT.

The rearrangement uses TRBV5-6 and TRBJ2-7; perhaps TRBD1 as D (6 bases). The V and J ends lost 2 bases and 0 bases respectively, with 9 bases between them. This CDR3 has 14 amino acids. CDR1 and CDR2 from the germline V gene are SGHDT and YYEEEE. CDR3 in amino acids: CASSFRDTSYEQYV. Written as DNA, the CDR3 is TGTGCCAGCAGCTTCCGGGACACCTCCTACGAGCAGTACGTC.

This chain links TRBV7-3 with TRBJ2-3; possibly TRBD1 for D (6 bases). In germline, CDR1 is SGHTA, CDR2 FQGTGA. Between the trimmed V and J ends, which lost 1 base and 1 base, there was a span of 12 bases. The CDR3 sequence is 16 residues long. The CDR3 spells CASSLIQGRGTDTQYF. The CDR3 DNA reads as TGTGCCAGCAGCTTAATTCAGGGGAGAGGCACAGATACGCAGTATTTT.